Listed below are T cell receptor beta chains from one sample, sequenced in a study of T cell repertoires in cytomegalovirus infection. Their recognized antigens are unknown. Using its own MiXCR run on the reads, TCRdb lists one record per CDR3 protein. The sample includes about 130,000 distinct CDR3 sequences, more than 20% of them seen just once. The specimen was PBMCs, sequenced either directly or after in vitro stimulation (not recorded which). The receptors stem from a human donor in good health (CMV status not recorded). Some clones in this sample may be carry-over from other donors' samples. The CDR3 runs from the conserved cysteine through the conserved F or W. A D gene is named only where the DNA matches it firmly. Where a row states a size, it is once, few, many or the class of an expanded clone; other rows omit it.

v_call	d_call	clone_size	j_call	cdr3_nt	cdr3_aa
TRBV7-2	TRBD1	many	TRBJ1-2	TGTGCCAGCAGCTTAGCTACAGGGGGGACCTATGGCTACACCTTC	CASSLATGGTYGYTF
TRBV7-2	-	-	TRBJ1-2	TGTGCCAGCAGCTTAGCGGGAGGGTTCGATGGCTACACCTTC	CASSLAGGFDGYTF
TRBV11-1	-	-	TRBJ2-1	TGTGCCAGCAGCTTAGCGTACCTCAGGGGCAATGAGCAGTTCTTC	CASSLAYLRGNEQFF
TRBV6-2/TRBV6-3	TRBD1	few	TRBJ1-1	TGTGCCAGCAGTTACGGCCTGACAGGGTGGTACACTGAAGCTTTCTTT	CASSYGLTGWYTEAFF
TRBV5-4	-	-	TRBJ1-4	TGTGCCAGCAGCTTGGCCTCTATGGGAGAAAAACTGTTTTTT	CASSLASMGEKLFF
TRBV19	TRBD1	-	TRBJ1-5	TGTGCCAGTAGTCCGGGACAGCCGACTCTTCATAGCAATCAGCCCCAGCATTTT	CASSPGQPTLHSNQPQHF
TRBV7-2	TRBD2	many	TRBJ2-1	TGTGCCAGCAGACTAGCGGGAGAAGGAAATGAGCAGTTCTTC	CASRLAGEGNEQFF
TRBV19	TRBD2	-	TRBJ2-3	TGTGCCAGTACCTACTCGAGCGGGAGTACAGATACGCAGTATTTT	CASTYSSGSTDTQYF
TRBV6-6	-	-	TRBJ1-1	TGTGCCAGCAGTTCGGAGGAAAGGACTGAAGCTTTCTTT	CASSSEERTEAFF
TRBV7-2	-	few	TRBJ2-2	TGTGCCAGCCACTCGGGACGGAACACCGGGGAGCTGTTTTTT	CASHSGRNTGELFF
TRBV2	-	-	TRBJ2-3	TGTGCCAGCAGCCAGACACAGGGATATGGGCAGTATTTT	CASSQTQGYGQYF
TRBV12-3/TRBV12-4	-	many	TRBJ2-2	TGTGCCAGCAGTTCCGGGACCTCCCTTGGGAGGGAGCTGTTTTTT	CASSSGTSLGRELFF
TRBV28	-	few	TRBJ2-7	TGTGCCAGCAGGAGTTACGAGCAGTACTTC	CASRSYEQYF
TRBV7-2	-	many	TRBJ2-5	TGTGCCAGCAGCTTAGTTGCCTCGACGGCCCTGAGGGAGACCCAGTACTTC	CASSLVASTALRETQYF
TRBV20-1	TRBD2	many	TRBJ2-1	TGCAGTGTAGATCCCGGGACTAGCGGTTACAATGAGCAGTTCTTC	CSVDPGTSGYNEQFF
TRBV2	TRBD2	-	TRBJ2-1	TGTGCCAGCAGGCAGTCCGTGGTAGCGGGGTACAATGAGCAGTTCTTC	CASRQSVVAGYNEQFF
TRBV11-3	TRBD1	-	TRBJ2-3	TGTGCCAGCAGCACCGGACAGGGGGTTTCAGATACGCAGTATTTT	CASSTGQGVSDTQYF
TRBV7-9	-	-	TRBJ2-3	TGTGCCAGCAGCGCCCGGTTGTTCACAGATACGCAGTATTTT	CASSARLFTDTQYF
TRBV2	-	many	TRBJ2-2	TGTGCCAGCAGTGCGGGGGTGACCGGGGAGCTGTTTTTT	CASSAGVTGELFF
TRBV10-3	-	many	TRBJ2-7	TGTGCCATCAGCCCGACAGGGAGGGAGCAGTACTTC	CAISPTGREQYF
TRBV4-3	-	once	TRBJ2-7	TGCGCCAGCAGCCAAGGGGCCAGGGAAAGCGAGCAGTACTTC	CASSQGARESEQYF
TRBV18	TRBD1	-	TRBJ2-6	TGTGCCAGCAGGGGACAGGGGACCTACTCTGGGGCCAACGTCCTGACTTTC	CASRGQGTYSGANVLTF
TRBV19	-	few	TRBJ1-5	TGTGCCAGTAGTATAGTTTCGGGGCAGCCCCAGCATTTT	CASSIVSGQPQHF
TRBV7-2	-	-	TRBJ1-2	TGTGCCAGCAGCTACCCGCCCGGGGCTCGTGGCTACACCTTC	CASSYPPGARGYTF
TRBV18	-	-	TRBJ1-1	TGTGCCAGCTCACCAACCCCGGGCGACACTGAAGCTTTCTTT	CASSPTPGDTEAFF
TRBV19	-	few	TRBJ2-1	TGTGCCAGTAGTATTGCGCTTAGCGGTCCTTACTACAATGAGCAGTTCTTC	CASSIALSGPYYNEQFF
TRBV4-3	-	few	TRBJ2-2	TGCGCCAGCAGCCAGGCTATAAACACCGGGGAGCTGTTTTTT	CASSQAINTGELFF
TRBV7-2	TRBD2	few	TRBJ2-2	TGTGCCAGCAGCTCAAGCGGGAGACGGACCGGGGAGCTGTTTTTT	CASSSSGRRTGELFF
TRBV20-1	-	-	TRBJ2-3	TGCAGTGCTAGCCCCCCGGGTCTCACAGATACGCAGTATTTT	CSASPPGLTDTQYF
TRBV9	-	few	TRBJ2-5	TGTGCCAGCGGGTTGAGCGGGACACCGGCAGAGACCCAGTACTTC	CASGLSGTPAETQYF
TRBV27	-	-	TRBJ2-4	TGTGCCAGCAGTCCATACAGGAAAGCCAAAAACATTCAGTACTTC	CASSPYRKAKNIQYF
TRBV24-1	TRBD2	few	TRBJ2-1	TGTGCCACCAGTGATACGTCGGGACTAGTTGGTTATAGTGAGCAGTTCTTC	CATSDTSGLVGYSEQFF
TRBV6-6	-	many	TRBJ2-5	TGTGCCAGCAGTTATGGACAGAAAGAGACCCAGTACTTC	CASSYGQKETQYF
TRBV20-1	TRBD2	-	TRBJ2-3	TGCGGCGCGGAGTTGGGCTGGCTCGGGACTAGCGTAACAGATACGCAGTATTTT	CGAELGWLGTSVTDTQYF
TRBV5-6	-	-	TRBJ2-3	TGTGCCAGCAGCTTGGGGAGTTACCTGGCCAGCACAGATACGCAGTATTTT	CASSLGSYLASTDTQYF
TRBV11-1	TRBD2	few	TRBJ2-1	TGTGCCAGCAGCTCCTGGCTGGGACTAGCGGGAGTCGGTGAGCAGTTCTTC	CASSSWLGLAGVGEQFF